The 10 T cell receptor beta chains in this list originate from one sample, sequenced in a study of blood T cell repertoires in COVID-19. The table came from immunoSEQ multiplex PCR; TCRdb's copy has only in-frame clones and leaves some out. The data hold fewer than 650,000 clones, with about 88% observed a single time. Sequenced material: peripheral blood. All receptors come from a woman in her forties or fifties with COVID-19, enrolled during active disease.

The genes are TRBV2 and TRBJ2-4, with a possible D match to TRBD1 (6 bases). Trimming pared 8 bases from V and 8 bases from J, leaving 19 bases between. CDR1 and CDR2 from the germline V gene are SNHLY and FYNNEI. This CDR3 contains 14 residues. The CDR3, as DNA: TGTGCCAGCGGGGGCTTGACCTCTCCAGACATTCAGTACTTC. Encoded protein: CASGGLTSPDIQYF.

This chain joins TRBV2 and TRBJ2-7; the D is unclear. The CDR3 contains 17 residues. V dropped 1 base and J dropped 4 bases, with 20 bases sitting between them. Germline V lookup: CDR1 SNHLY, CDR2 FYNNEI. CDR3 protein: CASSEGAPQNALYEQYF. Written as DNA, the CDR3 is TGTGCCAGCAGTGAAGGGGCTCCACAAAACGCTCTTTACGAGCAGTACTTC.

For this clone: Other DNA sequences in this sample translate to the same CDR3. The chain is built from TRBV29-1 and TRBJ2-4; TRBD1 aligns across 9 bases. CDR1 SQVTM and CDR2 ANQGSEA come from the germline V gene. V trimming: 6 bases; J trimming: 5 bases; junction bases outside the gene matches: 2. This CDR3 has 12 amino acids. DNA for the CDR3: TGCAGCGTGGGACAGGGAGAAAACATTCAGTACTTC. It specifies CSVGQGENIQYF.

The V and J genes are TRBV6-2 or TRBV6-3 and TRBJ2-7, with 10 bases identical to TRBD1. CDR1 is MNHEY and CDR2 is SVGEGT in the germline V gene. The V and J ends lost 1 base and 7 bases, in that order; junction bases with no gene match: 4. The CDR3 runs 14 residues. The CDR3 loop is CASSYWGQGKEQYF. CDR3 sequence (DNA): TGTGCCAGCAGTTACTGGGGACAGGGGAAAGAGCAGTACTTC.

The rearrangement uses TRBV5-1 and TRBJ2-1, with 8 nucleotides matching TRBD2. Germline CDR1 and CDR2: SGHRS and YFSETQ. CDR3 length: 17 residues. Unmatched junction bases numbered 14, after V lost 4 bases and J lost 5 bases. CDR3 bases: TGCGCCAGCAGCCCGGCCGGGGGGGGCGTTGCAAACAATGAGCAGTTCTTC. Translating it yields CASSPAGGGVANNEQFF.

The genes are TRBV3-1 (or the pseudogene TRBV3-2) and TRBJ2-7, with 14 nucleotides matching TRBD2. The germline gives CDR1 LGHDT, CDR2 YNNKEL (reference sequence). The trim removed 4 bases at V and 4 bases at J, leaving 3 bases unmatched. The CDR3 has 15 amino acids. CDR3 in amino acids: CASSRGLAGGYEQYF. The CDR3 DNA follows: TGTGCCAGCAGCCGAGGACTAGCGGGGGGTTACGAGCAGTACTTC.

The chain is built from TRBV9 and TRBJ1-6; D is unresolved. Per the germline V gene, CDR1 is SGDLS and CDR2 is YYNGEE. Trimming removed 0 bases from V and 6 bases from J, with 4 bases in between. The CDR3 totals 13 residues. The CDR3 nucleotides read TGTGCCAGCAGCGTAGATCGTAATTCACCCCTCCACTTT. Amino acids: CASSVDRNSPLHF.

V is TRBV11-2 and J is TRBJ1-2, with 11 bases that match TRBD1. Looked up from germline, CDR1 is SGHAT and CDR2 is FQNNGV. The V segment lost 6 bases and the J segment 8 bases; nucleotides outside the gene matches: 11. CDR3 size: 15 residues. The CDR3 bases are TGTGCCAGCAGTCCCTCCGGACAGGGGGCGGGGGGCTACACCTTC. Its translation is CASSPSGQGAGGYTF.

This rearrangement joins TRBV12-3 or TRBV12-4 to TRBJ2-7; TRBD1 aligns across 7 bases. The CDR3 runs to 12 residues. The trim removed 6 bases at V and 6 bases at J, leaving 5 bases unmatched. For the CDR3, the DNA is TGTGCCAGCAGAAGACAGGGCGCCGAGCAGTACTTC. Protein sequence: CASRRQGAEQYF.

The genes are TRBV24-1 and TRBJ2-1; D possibly corresponds to TRBD2 (6 bases). The V gene's germline CDR1 is KGHDR and CDR2 SFDVKD. The CDR3 consists of 21 residues. The V end lost 1 base, the J end lost 4 bases, and 28 bases lay between the germline ends. In DNA, the CDR3 is TGTGCCACCAGTGATTTTACTAGCTGGCGGGGTCGTGTACGGATTTACAATGAGCAGTTCTTC. It translates to CATSDFTSWRGRVRIYNEQFF.